This T cell receptor beta chain was recovered during a study of blood T cell repertoires in COVID-19. Overall study: Nucleic acid was either cDNA or gDNA, and it came from T cells, B-cell-depleted T cells, or PBMCs.

With V trimmed by 3 bases and J by 3 bases, 4 bases remained unmatched. CDR3 length: 15 residues. Germline CDR1 LNHDA, CDR2 SQIVND (reference sequence). As processed by the authors: Quantification of nucleated cells was approximated via reference gene primer amplification. Repertoires were generated with immunoSEQ multiplex PCR, while TCRdb's copy carries only in-frame clones and drops some. That table is the source of V, J and clone size, and D and trimming were worked out from the DNA. The repertoire holds roughly 230,000 clones, with approximately 80% as singletons. Cohort placement rested on clinical history that participants reported themselves.

The sequence was collected from a woman in her fifties or sixties who had recovered from COVID-19. Material: PBMCs or T cells enriched from blood (not recorded which). The chain employs TRBV19 and TRBJ2-1; 8 positions agree with TRBD2. The CDR3 spells CASSIGSGNYNEQFF. CDR3 DNA sequence: TGTGCCAGTAGTATCGGTAGCGGGAACTACAATGAGCAGTTCTTC.